The 5 T cell receptor beta chains below come from one sample, sequenced in a study of radiation and T cells in renal cell carcinoma. TCRdb keeps only in-frame clones here, not all; method: immunoSEQ multiplex PCR. Of tens of thousands of clones in the sample, roughly 80% are singletons; the top ten hold around a third. The time point here: blood 4 weeks post-SBRT, at nephrectomy. Regarding treatment: 15 Gy SBRT to primary tumor, nephrectomy 4 weeks later. This specimen consisted of blood, obtained from a patient whose treatment included radiotherapy and nephrectomy. The receptors stem from a man in his 60s with renal cell carcinoma.

The chain employs TRBV29-1 and TRBJ2-3; D assignment may be TRBD1 or TRBD2 (5 bases each). Germline-derived CDR1 and CDR2 are SQVTM and ANQGSEA. The CDR3 is made up of 16 amino acids. The V gene lost 7 bases and the J gene lost 1 base, with 21 bases spanning the gap. CDR3 in DNA: TGCAGCGCTCCTTCTCAGGGAGAGGGAGGCACAGATACGCAGTATTTT. This encodes CSAPSQGEGGTDTQYF.

CDR3 bases: TGCAGCGCTCGCTGGCGGGAGCGAAAGACCCAGTACTTC. Translated: CSARWRERKTQYF. This sequence joins TRBV29-1 and TRBJ2-5, with TRBD2 matching 7 bases. There are 13 residues in the CDR3. J lost 6 bases, V lost 7 bases, and 11 bases had no gene match. Germline V gene lookup returns CDR1 SQVTM and CDR2 ANQGSEA.

The J gene is TRBJ1-5, the V gene TRBV6-5; no firm D call. Between the trimmed V and J ends, which lost 4 bases and 0 bases, there was a span of 4 bases. The germline V gene has CDR1 MNHEY and CDR2 SVGAGI. There are 13 residues in the CDR3. DNA for the CDR3: TGTGCCAGCAGTTGGCATAGCAATCAGCCCCAGCATTTT. Its protein is CASSWHSNQPQHF.

This clone was recorded once. The rearrangement joins TRBV6-6 to TRBJ2-1; D possibly corresponds to TRBD1 (6 bases). In germline, CDR1 is MNHNY, CDR2 SVGAGI (reference sequence). V gave up 5 bases and J gave up 10 bases, with 24 bases separating them. There are 16 residues in the CDR3. CDR3 nucleotide sequence: TGTGCCAGCAGTGCCCGACAGGCCCCCTCGTTGGGGGAGCAGTTCTTC. It yields the protein CASSARQAPSLGEQFF.

The chain is built from TRBV2 and TRBJ1-5; 7 nucleotides line up with TRBD1. This CDR3 contains 15 residues. V lost 6 bases, J lost 0 bases, and 5 bases stayed unmatched. Germline V CDR1 and CDR2: SNHLY, FYNNEI. The CDR3 spells CASRAGTDSNQPQHF. Written as DNA, the CDR3 is TGTGCCAGCAGGGCCGGGACAGATAGCAATCAGCCCCAGCATTTT. Looking up the rest from reference TRBV2 and TRBJ1-5 gives the full variable domain: EPEVTQTPSHQVTQMGQEVILRCVPISNHLYFYWYRQILGQKVEFLVSFYNNEISEKSEIFDDQFSVERPDGSNFTLKIRSTKLEDSAMYFCASRAGTDSNQPQHFGDGTRLSIL.